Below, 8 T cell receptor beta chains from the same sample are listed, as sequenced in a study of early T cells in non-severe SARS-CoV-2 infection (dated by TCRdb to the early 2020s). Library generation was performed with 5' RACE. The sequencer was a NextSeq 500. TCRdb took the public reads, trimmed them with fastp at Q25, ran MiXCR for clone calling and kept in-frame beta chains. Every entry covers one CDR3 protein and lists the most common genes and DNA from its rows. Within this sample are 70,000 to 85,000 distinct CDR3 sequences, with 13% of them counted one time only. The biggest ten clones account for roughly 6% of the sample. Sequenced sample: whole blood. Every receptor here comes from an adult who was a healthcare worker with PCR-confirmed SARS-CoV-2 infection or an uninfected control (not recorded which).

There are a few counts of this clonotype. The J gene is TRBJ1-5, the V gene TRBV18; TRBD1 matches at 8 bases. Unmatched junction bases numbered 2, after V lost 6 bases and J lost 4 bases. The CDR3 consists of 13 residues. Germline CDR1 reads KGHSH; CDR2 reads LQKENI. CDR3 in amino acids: CASSGTGNQPQHF. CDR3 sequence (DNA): TGTGCCAGCTCCGGGACAGGAAATCAGCCCCAGCATTTT.

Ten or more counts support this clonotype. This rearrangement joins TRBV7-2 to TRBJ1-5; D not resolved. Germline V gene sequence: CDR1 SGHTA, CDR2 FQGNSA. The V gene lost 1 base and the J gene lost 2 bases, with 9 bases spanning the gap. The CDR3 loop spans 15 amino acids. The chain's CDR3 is CASSLDGRRNQPQHF. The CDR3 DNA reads TGTGCCAGCAGCTTAGATGGTAGGCGCAATCAGCCCCAGCATTTT.

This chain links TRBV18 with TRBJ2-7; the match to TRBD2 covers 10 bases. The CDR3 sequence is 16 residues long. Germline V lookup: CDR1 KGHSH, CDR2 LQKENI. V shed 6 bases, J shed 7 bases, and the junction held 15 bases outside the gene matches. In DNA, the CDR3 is TGTGCCAGCTCTCCCAACACAGCGGGGGGGCGAGGAGAGCAGTACTTC. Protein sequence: CASSPNTAGGRGEQYF.

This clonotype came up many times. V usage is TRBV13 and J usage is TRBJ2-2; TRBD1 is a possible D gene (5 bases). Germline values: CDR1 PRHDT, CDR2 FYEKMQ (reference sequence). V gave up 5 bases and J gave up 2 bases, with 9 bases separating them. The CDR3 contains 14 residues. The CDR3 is CASSGAPNTGELFF. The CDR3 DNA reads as TGTGCCAGCAGCGGGGCTCCCAACACCGGGGAGCTGTTTTTT.

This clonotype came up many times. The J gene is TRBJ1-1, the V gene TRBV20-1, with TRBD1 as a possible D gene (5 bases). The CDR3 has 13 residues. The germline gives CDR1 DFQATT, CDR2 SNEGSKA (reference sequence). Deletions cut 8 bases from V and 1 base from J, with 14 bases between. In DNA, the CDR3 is TGCAGTCCGTCCGACAGACCGAACACTGAAGCTTTCTTT. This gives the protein CSPSDRPNTEAFF.

CDR3 bases: TGTGCCAGCAGTTACGGCAGGGTACCGGTAGGGGGGGAGCAGTACTTC. It encodes CASSYGRVPVGGEQYF. The chain has TRBV6-5 and TRBJ2-7; D possibly matches TRBD1 or TRBD2 (6 bases each). The germline V gene has CDR1 MNHEY and CDR2 SVGAGI. CDR3 length: 16 amino acids. The V and J ends lost 2 bases and 7 bases respectively, with 21 bases between them.

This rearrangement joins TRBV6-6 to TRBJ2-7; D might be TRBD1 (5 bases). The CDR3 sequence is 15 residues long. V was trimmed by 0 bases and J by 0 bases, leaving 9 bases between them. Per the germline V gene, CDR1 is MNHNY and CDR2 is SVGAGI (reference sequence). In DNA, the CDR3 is TGTGCCAGCAGTTACTCGACAGTGTCCTCCTACGAGCAGTACTTC. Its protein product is CASSYSTVSSYEQYF.

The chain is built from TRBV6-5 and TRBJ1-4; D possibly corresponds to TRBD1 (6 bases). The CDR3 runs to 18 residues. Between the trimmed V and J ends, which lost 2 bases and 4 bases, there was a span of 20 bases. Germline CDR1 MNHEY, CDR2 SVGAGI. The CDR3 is CASSYNGPGAWSNEKLFF. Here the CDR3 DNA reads TGTGCCAGCAGTTACAACGGGCCAGGGGCCTGGAGTAATGAAAAACTGTTTTTT.